This T cell receptor beta chain is from a study of cytomegalovirus exposure and HLA in healthy donors. The PCR used 60 Vbeta and 13 Jbeta primers. The assay was immunoSEQ multiplex PCR, and TCRdb's table has in-frame clones only and misses some. Found here are about 97,000 clones, 85% to 90% of them singletons; the top ten hold approximately 3.6%. This clone was seen more than once but under ten times. The germline V gene has CDR1 SGHAT and CDR2 FQNNGV. V was trimmed by 7 bases and J by 11 bases, leaving 16 bases between them. This CDR3 has 12 residues. The chain is built from TRBV11-2 and TRBJ2-3, with a possible D match to TRBD1 (5 bases). This sequence was found in a man aged 30-40 years in good health and CMV-seronegative. The sample taken for sequencing was PBMCs. In DNA, the CDR3 is TGTGCCAGCACCAGCCCCCGAGGACAGCAGTATTTT. Translated: CASTSPRGQQYF.